These 9 T cell receptor beta chains originate from one sample sequenced in a study of cytomegalovirus exposure and HLA in healthy donors. It was with 60 Vbeta and 13 Jbeta primers that the PCR ran. Some clones are missing from TCRdb's copy, which holds only in-frame ones; the method was immunoSEQ multiplex PCR. The table has around 100,000 clones, approximately 83% seen once. The sample taken for sequencing was PBMCs. The origin of the receptors is a woman under 30 in good health and CMV-seronegative.

V is TRBV30 and J is TRBJ2-1; the D gene is possibly TRBD1 (5 bases). The CDR3 is made up of 11 amino acids. Germline V lookup: CDR1 GTSNPN, CDR2 SVGIG (reference sequence). V was trimmed by 0 bases and J by 13 bases, leaving 10 bases between them. The CDR3 region is CAWSVQDGQFF. CDR3 in DNA: TGTGCCTGGAGTGTACAGGATGGCCAGTTCTTC.

The chain uses TRBV28 and TRBJ2-7, with D tentatively TRBD2 (5 bases). The CDR3 consists of 14 residues. Trimming shortened V by 10 bases and J by 9 bases, and 25 bases separated the two germline ends. Germline-derived CDR1 and CDR2 are MDHEN and SYDVKM. CDR3: CATLHQRPLLGQYF. In DNA, the CDR3 is TGTGCCACCTTACACCAGCGGCCCCTACTTGGGCAGTACTTC.

CDR3 amino acids: CASSQDQGQGLDYGYTF. CDR3 coding DNA: TGTGCCAGCAGCCAAGATCAAGGGCAGGGGCTGGACTATGGCTACACCTTC. The rearrangement joins TRBV4-2 to TRBJ1-2, with a possible D match to TRBD1 (6 bases). There are 17 residues in the CDR3. Deletions cut 0 bases from V and 3 bases from J, with 17 bases between. The germline V gene has CDR1 LGHNA and CDR2 YNFKEQ.

The V and J genes are TRBV6-1 and TRBJ1-1; no reliable D call. The CDR3 spans 14 residues. The V end was cut by 0 bases, the J end by 2 bases, with 7 bases between. Looked up from germline, CDR1 is MNHNS and CDR2 is SASEGT. CDR3 region: CASSEARLNTEAFF. DNA for the CDR3: TGTGCCAGCAGTGAAGCCCGACTCAACACTGAAGCTTTCTTT.

The chain employs TRBV6-1 and TRBJ1-1, with D possibly TRBD1 on 5 matching bases. Germline V gene lookup returns CDR1 MNHNS and CDR2 SASEGT. The V end was cut by 7 bases, the J end by 10 bases, with 19 bases between. The CDR3 contains 13 residues. The CDR3 bases are TGTGCCAGCATCACCACCCCGGGGGAAGGAGCTTTCTTT. Protein product: CASITTPGEGAFF.

This clone has just a few counts. The chain couples TRBV7-2 to TRBJ1-4, with D possibly being TRBD1 (5 bases). Germline V gene data show CDR1 as SGHTA and CDR2 as FQGNSA. The CDR3 totals 16 residues. Trimming shortened V by 4 bases and J by 7 bases, and 19 bases separated the two germline ends. CDR3 sequence: CASSSQGLRLGEKLFF. The CDR3 DNA sequence: TGTGCCAGCAGCTCCCAGGGCTTACGACTAGGTGAAAAACTGTTTTTT.

The J gene is TRBJ2-1, the V gene TRBV5-6; 7 bases fit TRBD2. CDR1 and CDR2 from the germline V gene are SGHDT and YYEEEE. V lost 3 bases, J lost 5 bases, and 2 bases stayed unmatched. The length of the CDR3 is 13 residues. The CDR3: CASSSRGNNEQFF. Written as DNA, the CDR3 is TGTGCCAGCAGCTCGCGGGGGAACAATGAGCAGTTCTTC.

CDR3 nucleotide sequence: TGCGCCAGCAGCTCGAGGAGCTTAGGAGATACGCAGTATTTT. Amino acid sequence: CASSSRSLGDTQYF. The chain employs TRBV5-1 and TRBJ2-3; no clear D gene. Germline V gives CDR1 SGHRS, CDR2 YFSETQ. The CDR3 spans 14 residues. The germline V and J ends were trimmed by 3 bases and 5 bases, with 13 bases remaining between them.

CDR3 sequence reads: CASSLLRQDGYTF. For the CDR3, the DNA is TGTGCCAGCAGCTTATTACGGCAGGATGGCTACACCTTC. The chain recombines TRBV7-9 with TRBJ1-2; the D is unclear. The CDR3 loop spans 13 amino acids. In germline, CDR1 is SEHNR, CDR2 FQNEAQ (reference sequence). Trimming removed 2 bases from V and 6 bases from J, with 10 bases in between.